Reported below is one T cell receptor beta chain. Its antigen is not known. Authors of the study amplified TCR beta CDR3 regions from RNA transcripts. When the TCR CDR3 underwent first-round RT-PCR, the HTBI primer set was used. TCRdb fed the multiplex PCR reads into MiXCR, producing one record per CDR3 protein. The repertoire has about 540,000 distinct CDR3 sequences, around 42% of them found once; the top ten carry 8.2%. V lost 0 bases, J lost 8 bases, and 11 bases lay in between. Germline V gives CDR1 SGHRS, CDR2 YFSETQ. This CDR3 has 14 amino acids. This entry is derived from a study of T cells in Graves' hyperthyroidism and ophthalmopathy. Findings and caveats of the study: Most thyroid clonotypes with frequency above 0.001 were detected in blood.

This TCR came from a young woman with Graves' hyperthyroidism. The sequenced sample consisted of peripheral blood or thyroid tissue (not recorded which). The chain uses TRBV5-1 and TRBJ1-4, with D tentatively TRBD1 (5 bases). CDR3 loop: CASSLAEGREKLFF. The CDR3 region has the DNA TGCGCCAGCAGCTTGGCCGAGGGGCGGGAAAAACTGTTTTTT.